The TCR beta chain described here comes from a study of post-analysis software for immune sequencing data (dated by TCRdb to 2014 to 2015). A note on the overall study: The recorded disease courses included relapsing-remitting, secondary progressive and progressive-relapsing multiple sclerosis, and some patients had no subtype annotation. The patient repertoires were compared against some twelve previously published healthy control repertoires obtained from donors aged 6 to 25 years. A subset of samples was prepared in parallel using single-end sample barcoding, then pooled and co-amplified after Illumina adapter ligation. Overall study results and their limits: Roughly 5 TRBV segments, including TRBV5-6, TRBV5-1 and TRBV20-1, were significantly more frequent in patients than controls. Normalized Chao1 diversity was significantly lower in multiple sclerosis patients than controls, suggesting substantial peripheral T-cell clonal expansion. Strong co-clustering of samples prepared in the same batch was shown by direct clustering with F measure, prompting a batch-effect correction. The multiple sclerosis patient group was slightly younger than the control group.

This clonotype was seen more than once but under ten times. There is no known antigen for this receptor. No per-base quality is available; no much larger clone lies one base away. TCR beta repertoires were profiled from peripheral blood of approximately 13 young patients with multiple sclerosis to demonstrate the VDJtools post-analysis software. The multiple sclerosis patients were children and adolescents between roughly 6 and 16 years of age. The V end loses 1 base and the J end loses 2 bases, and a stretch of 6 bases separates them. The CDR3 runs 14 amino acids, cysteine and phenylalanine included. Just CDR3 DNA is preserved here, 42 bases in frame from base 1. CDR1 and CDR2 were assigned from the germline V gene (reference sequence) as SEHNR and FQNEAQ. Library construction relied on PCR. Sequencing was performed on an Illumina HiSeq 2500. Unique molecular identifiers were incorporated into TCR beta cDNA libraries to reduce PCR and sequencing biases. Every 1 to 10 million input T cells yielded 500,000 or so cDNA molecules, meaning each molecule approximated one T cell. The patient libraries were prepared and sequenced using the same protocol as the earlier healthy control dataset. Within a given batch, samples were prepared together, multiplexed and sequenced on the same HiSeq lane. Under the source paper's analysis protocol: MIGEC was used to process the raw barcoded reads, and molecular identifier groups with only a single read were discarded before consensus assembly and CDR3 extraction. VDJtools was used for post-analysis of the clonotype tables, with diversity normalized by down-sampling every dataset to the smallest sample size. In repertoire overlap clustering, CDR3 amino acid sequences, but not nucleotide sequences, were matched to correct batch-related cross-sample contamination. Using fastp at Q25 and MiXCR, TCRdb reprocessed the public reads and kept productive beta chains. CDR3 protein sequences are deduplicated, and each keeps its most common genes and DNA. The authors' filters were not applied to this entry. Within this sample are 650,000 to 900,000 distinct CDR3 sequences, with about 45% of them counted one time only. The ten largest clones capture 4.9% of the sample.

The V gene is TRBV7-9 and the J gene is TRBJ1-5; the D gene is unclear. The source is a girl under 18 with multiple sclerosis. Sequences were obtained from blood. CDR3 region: CASSLGAGNQPQHF. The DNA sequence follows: TGTGCCAGCAGCTTAGGGGCAGGCAATCAGCCCCAGCATTTT.